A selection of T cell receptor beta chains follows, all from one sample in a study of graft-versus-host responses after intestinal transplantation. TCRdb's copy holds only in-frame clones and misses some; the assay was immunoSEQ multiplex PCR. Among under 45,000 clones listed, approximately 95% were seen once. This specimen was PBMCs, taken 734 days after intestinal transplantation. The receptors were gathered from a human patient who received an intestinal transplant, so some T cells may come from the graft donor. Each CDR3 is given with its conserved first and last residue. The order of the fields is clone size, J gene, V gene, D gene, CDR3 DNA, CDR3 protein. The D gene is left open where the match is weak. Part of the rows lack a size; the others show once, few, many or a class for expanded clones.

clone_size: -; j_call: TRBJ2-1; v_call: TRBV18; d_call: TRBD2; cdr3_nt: TGTGCCAGCTCACCACCGGGACTAGCGGGGGCGAACAATGAGCAGTTCTTC; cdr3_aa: CASSPPGLAGANNEQFF
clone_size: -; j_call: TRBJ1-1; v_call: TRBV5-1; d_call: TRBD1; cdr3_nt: TGCGCCAGCAGCAGCGGGGACAGGGCAGACACTGAAGCTTTCTTT; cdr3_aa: CASSSGDRADTEAFF
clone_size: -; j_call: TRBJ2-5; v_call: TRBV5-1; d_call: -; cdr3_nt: TGCGCCAGCAGCTTTGAAGAGACCCAGTACTTC; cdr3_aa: CASSFEETQYF
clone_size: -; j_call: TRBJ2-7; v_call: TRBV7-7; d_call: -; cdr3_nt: TGTGCCAGCAGCTTAGAATCCCCAGGGCCAAACACCTACGAGCAGTACTTC; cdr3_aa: CASSLESPGPNTYEQYF
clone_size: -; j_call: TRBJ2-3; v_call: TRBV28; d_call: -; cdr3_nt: TGTGCCAGCAGAGGGGACTCCACAGATACGCAGTATTTT; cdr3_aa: CASRGDSTDTQYF
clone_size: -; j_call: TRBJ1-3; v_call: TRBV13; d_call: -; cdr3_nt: TGTGCCAGCAGCTCCCGGACCTACTCTGGAAACACCATATATTTT; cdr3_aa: CASSSRTYSGNTIYF
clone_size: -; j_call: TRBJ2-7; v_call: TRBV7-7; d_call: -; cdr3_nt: TGTGCCAGCAGCTTAGGCCCCCCTGGGGGGCCCTACGAGCAGTACTTC; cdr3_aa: CASSLGPPGGPYEQYF
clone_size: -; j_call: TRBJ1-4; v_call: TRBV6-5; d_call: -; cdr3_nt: TGTGCCAGCAGTTATGCCGCCGCAACTAATGAAAAACTGTTTTTT; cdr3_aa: CASSYAAATNEKLFF
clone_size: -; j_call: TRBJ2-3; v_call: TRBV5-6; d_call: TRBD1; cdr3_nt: TGTGCCAGCAGCCGGGACAGGGGAGATACGCAGTATTTT; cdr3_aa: CASSRDRGDTQYF
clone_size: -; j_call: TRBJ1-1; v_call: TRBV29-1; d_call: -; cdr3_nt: TGCAGCGGTGGGGCGCACGCCAGGGAAGCTTTCTTT; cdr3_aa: CSGGAHAREAFF
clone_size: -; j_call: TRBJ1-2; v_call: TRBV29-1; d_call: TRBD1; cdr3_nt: TGCAGCGGGTCGACAGGGAGAGGCTACACCTTC; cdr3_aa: CSGSTGRGYTF
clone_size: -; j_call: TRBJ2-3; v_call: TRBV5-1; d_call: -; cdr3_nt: TGCGCCAGCAGCTTGGCCCGAACAGGGGATACGCAGTATTTT; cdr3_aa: CASSLARTGDTQYF
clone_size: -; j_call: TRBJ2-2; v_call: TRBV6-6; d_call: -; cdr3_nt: TGTGCCAGCAGTTTCTACACCGGGGAGCTGTTTTTT; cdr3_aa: CASSFYTGELFF
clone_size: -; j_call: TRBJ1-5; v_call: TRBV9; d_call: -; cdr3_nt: TGTGCCAGCAGCGCAGGACAGTATAGCAATCAGCCCCAGCATTTT; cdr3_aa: CASSAGQYSNQPQHF
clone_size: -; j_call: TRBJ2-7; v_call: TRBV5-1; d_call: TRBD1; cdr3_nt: TGCGCCAGCAGCGAACTCGGGACAGGAGCCTACGAGCAGTACTTC; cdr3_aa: CASSELGTGAYEQYF
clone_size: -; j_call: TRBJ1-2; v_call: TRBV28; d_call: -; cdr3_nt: TGTGCCAGCAGTTCAGCCGGGTACTATGGCTACACCTTC; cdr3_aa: CASSSAGYYGYTF
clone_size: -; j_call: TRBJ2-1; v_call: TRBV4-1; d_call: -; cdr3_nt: TGCGCCAGCAGCCAAGAATGGGGGCGTTGGGCGGAAAGTGGAGGCAATGAGCAGTTCTTC; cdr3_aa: CASSQEWGRWAESGGNEQFF
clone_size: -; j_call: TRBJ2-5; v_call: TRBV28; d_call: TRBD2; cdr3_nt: TGTGCCAGCAGACCTTCTAGCGGGAGGGGAGAGACCCAGTACTTC; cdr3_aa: CASRPSSGRGETQYF
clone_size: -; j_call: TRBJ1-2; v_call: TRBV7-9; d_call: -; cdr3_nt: TGTGCCAGCAGCTTAGTGATGAGGGATGGCTACACCTTC; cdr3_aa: CASSLVMRDGYTF
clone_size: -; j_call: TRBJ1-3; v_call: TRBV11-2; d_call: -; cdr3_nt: TGTGCCAGCAGCTACACCCCCGGGGTCCCAAACACCATATATTTT; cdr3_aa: CASSYTPGVPNTIYF
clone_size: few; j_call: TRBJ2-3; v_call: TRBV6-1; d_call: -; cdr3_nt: TGTGCCAGCAGTGGGATTCGGCCCCCTGGCCCAGATACGCAGTATTTT; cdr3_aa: CASSGIRPPGPDTQYF
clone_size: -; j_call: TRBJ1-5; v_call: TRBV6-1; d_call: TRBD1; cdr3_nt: TGTGCCAGCAGTGAAACGACAGGGCGGCAGCCCCAGCATTTT; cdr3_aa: CASSETTGRQPQHF
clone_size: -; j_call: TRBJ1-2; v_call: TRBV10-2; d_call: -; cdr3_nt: TGCGCCAGCAGTGACCCTCCCAGGGGTAACTATGGCTACACCTTC; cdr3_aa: CASSDPPRGNYGYTF
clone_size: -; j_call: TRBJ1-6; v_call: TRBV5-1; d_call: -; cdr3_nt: TGCGCCAGCAGCTCCCTAGAGGGGGTATCTTCACCCCTCCACTTT; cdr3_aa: CASSSLEGVSSPLHF
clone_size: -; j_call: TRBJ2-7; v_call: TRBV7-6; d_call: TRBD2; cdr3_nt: TGTGCCAGCAGCCCGCGGGGGAGCTACGAGCAGTACTTC; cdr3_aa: CASSPRGSYEQYF
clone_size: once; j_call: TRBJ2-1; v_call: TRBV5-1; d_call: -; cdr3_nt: TGCGCCAGCAGCTATGCCAGTCTGCTGTTCTTC; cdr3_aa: CASSYASLLFF
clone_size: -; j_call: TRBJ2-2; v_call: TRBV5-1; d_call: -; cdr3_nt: TGCGCCAGCATCTGGGTCCCGGGCACCGGGGAGCTGTTTTTT; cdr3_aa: CASIWVPGTGELFF